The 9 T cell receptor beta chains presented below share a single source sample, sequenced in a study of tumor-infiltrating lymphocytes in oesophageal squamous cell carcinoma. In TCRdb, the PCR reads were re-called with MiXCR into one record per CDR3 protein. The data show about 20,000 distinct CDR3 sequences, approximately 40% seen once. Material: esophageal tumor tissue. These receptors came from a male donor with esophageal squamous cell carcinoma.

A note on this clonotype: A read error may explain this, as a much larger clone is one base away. CDR3 in amino acids: CASSDVGRSNSPLHF. Written as DNA, the CDR3 is TGTGCCAGCAGCGACGTGGGACGGTCGAATTCACCCCTCCACTTC. The rearrangement links TRBV5-6 to TRBJ2-7, with D perhaps matching TRBD1 or TRBD2 (5 bases each). The CDR3 consists of 15 residues. CDR1 and CDR2 (germline): SGHDT, YYEEEE.

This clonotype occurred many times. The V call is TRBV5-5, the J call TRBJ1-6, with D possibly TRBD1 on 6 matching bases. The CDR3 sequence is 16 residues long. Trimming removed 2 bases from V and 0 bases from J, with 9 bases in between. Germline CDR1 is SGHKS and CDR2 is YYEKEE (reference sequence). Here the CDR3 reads CASSFGQSSYNSPLHF. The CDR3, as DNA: TGTGCCAGCAGCTTCGGACAGAGCTCCTATAATTCACCCCTCCACTTT.

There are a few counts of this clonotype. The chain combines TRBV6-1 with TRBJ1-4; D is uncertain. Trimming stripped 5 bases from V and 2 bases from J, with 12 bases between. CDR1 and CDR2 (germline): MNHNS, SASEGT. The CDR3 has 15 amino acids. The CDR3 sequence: CASSHLGGTNEKLFF. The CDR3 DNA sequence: TGTGCCAGCAGTCACTTGGGAGGGACTAATGAAAAACTGTTTTTT.

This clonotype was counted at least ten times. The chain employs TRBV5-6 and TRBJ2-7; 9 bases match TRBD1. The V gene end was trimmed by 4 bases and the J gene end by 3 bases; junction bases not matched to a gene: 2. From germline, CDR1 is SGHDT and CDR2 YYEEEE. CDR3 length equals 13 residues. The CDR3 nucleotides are TGTGCCAGCAGCGTGACAGGGGGCTACGAGCAGTACTTC. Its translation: CASSVTGGYEQYF.

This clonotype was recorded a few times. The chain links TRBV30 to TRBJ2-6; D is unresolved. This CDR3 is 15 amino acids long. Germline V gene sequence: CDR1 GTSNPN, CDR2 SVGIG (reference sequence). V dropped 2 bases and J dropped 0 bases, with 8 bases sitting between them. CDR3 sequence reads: CAWSLGSSGANVLTF. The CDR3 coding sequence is TGTGCCTGGAGTTTGGGAAGCTCTGGGGCCAACGTCCTGACTTTC.

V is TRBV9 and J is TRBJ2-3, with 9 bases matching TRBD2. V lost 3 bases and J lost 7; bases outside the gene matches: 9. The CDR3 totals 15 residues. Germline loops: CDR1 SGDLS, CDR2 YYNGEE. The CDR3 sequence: CASSAEASGANTQYF. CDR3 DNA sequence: TGTGCCAGCAGCGCGGAGGCTAGCGGGGCAAATACGCAGTATTTT.

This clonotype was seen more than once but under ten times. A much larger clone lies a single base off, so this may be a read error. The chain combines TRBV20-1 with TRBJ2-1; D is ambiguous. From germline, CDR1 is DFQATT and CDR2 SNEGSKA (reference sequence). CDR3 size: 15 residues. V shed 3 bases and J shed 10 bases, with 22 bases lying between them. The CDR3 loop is CSASPAQGNSYEQFF. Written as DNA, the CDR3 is TGCAGTGCTAGCCCCGCCCAAGGAAACTCCTACGAGCAGTTCTTC.

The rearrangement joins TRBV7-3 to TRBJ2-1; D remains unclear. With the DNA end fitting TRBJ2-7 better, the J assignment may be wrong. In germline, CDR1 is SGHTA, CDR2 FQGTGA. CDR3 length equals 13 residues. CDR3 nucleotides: TGTGCCAGCAGCTTCCTTCCGCTCGGCGAGCAGTACTTC. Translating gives CASSFLPLGEQYF.

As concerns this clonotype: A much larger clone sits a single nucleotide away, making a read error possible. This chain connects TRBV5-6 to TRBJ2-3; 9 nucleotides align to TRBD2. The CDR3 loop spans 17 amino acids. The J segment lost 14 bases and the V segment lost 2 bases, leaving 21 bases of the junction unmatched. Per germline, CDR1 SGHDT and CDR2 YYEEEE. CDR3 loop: CASSFQVAGVNTGELYF. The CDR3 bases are TGTGCCAGCAGCTTCCAGGTAGCGGGGGTTAACACCGGGGAGCTGTATTTT.